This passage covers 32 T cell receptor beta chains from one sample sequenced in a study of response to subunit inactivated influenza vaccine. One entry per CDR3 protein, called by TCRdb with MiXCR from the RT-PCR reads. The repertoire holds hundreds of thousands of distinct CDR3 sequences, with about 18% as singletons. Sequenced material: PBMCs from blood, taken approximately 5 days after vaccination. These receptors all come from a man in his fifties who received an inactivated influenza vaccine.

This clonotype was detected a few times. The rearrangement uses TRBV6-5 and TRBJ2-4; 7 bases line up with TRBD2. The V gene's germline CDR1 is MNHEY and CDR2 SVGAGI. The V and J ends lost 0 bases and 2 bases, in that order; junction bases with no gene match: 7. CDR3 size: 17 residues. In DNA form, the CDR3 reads TGTGCCAGCAGTTACTCTGGGGGGGGTGCGACCAAAAACATTCAGTACTTC. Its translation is CASSYSGGGATKNIQYF.

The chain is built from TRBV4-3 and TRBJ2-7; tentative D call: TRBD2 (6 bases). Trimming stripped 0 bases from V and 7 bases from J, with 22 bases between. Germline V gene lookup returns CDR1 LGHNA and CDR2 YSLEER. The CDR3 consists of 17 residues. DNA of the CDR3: TGCGCCAGCAGCCAAGATTCAAGCGGGTGTGTTTCGAGTGAGCAGTACTTC. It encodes CASSQDSSGCVSSEQYF.

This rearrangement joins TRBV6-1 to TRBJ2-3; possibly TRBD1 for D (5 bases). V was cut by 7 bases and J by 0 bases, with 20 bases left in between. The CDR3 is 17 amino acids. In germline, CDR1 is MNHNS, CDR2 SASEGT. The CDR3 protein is CASTPLQGKSSTDTQYF. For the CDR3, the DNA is TGTGCCAGCACCCCCCTTCAGGGCAAGAGTAGCACAGATACGCAGTATTTT.

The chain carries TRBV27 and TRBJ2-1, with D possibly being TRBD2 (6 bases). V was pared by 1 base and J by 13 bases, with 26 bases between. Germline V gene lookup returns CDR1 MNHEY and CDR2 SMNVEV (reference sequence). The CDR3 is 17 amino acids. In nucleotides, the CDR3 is TGTGCCAGCAGTTTATGGACCGCGCGCCGGCGGGAAGGGGTCCAGTTCTTC. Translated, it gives CASSLWTARRREGVQFF.

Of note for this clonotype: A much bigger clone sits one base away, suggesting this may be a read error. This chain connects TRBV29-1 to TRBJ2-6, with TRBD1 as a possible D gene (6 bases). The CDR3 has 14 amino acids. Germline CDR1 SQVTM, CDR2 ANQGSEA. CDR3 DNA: TGCAGCGTTGGGACAGAATCTGGGGCCTACGTCCTGACTTTC. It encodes CSVGTESGAYVLTF.

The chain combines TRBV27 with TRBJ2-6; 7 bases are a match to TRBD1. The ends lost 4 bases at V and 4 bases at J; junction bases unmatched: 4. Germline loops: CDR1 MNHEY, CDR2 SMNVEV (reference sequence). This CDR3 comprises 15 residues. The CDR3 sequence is CASSSGTAGANVLTF. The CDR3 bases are TGTGCCAGCAGTTCAGGGACAGCCGGGGCCAACGTCCTGACTTTC.

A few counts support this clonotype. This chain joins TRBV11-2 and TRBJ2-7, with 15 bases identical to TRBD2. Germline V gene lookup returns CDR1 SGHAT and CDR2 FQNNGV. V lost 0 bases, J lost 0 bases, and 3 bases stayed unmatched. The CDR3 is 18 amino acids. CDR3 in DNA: TGTGCCAGCAGCTTAGACGGACTAGCGGGAGGGCCCTCCTACGAGCAGTACTTC. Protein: CASSLDGLAGGPSYEQYF. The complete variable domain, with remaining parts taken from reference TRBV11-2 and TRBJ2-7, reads EAGVAQSPRYKIIEKRQSVAFWCNPISGHATLYWYQQILGQGPKLLIQFQNNGVVDDSQLPKDRFSAERLKGVDSTLKIQPAKLEDSAVYLCASSLDGLAGGPSYEQYFGPGTRLTVT.

The CDR3 bases are TGTGCCAGCAGTGGGCTAGCGGGAGGTGTAAGGTCTAATGCCTACGAGCAGTACTTC. Encoded protein: CASSGLAGGVRSNAYEQYF. The V call is TRBV12-3 or TRBV12-4, the J call TRBJ2-7; 11 nucleotides match TRBD2. V was clipped by 5 bases and J by 2 bases; unmatched bases: 17. The CDR3 runs 19 residues.

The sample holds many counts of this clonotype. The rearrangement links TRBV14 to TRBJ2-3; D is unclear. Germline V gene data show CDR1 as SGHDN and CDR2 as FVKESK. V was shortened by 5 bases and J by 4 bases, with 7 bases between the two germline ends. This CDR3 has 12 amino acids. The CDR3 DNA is TGTGCCAGCAGCATAGAGCCAGATACGCAGTATTTT. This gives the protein CASSIEPDTQYF.

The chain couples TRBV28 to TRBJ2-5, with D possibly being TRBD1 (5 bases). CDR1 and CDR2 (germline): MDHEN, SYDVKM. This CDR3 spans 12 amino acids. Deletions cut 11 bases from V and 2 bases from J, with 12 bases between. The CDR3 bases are TGTGCCTGCCAGGGCCTACAAGAGACCCAGTACTTC. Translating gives CACQGLQETQYF.

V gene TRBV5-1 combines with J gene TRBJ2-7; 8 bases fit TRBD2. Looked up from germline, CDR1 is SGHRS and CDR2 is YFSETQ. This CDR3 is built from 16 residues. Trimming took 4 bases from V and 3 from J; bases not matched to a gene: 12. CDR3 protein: CASSKTGTSNLYEQYF. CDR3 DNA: TGCGCCAGCAGCAAGACCGGGACTAGTAATCTCTACGAGCAGTACTTC.

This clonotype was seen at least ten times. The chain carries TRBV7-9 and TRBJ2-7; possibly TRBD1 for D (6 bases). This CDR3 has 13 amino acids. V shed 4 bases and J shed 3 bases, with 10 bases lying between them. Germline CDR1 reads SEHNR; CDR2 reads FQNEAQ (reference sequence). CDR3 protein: CASSYGQFYEQYF. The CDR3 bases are TGTGCCAGCAGCTACGGACAGTTCTACGAGCAGTACTTC.

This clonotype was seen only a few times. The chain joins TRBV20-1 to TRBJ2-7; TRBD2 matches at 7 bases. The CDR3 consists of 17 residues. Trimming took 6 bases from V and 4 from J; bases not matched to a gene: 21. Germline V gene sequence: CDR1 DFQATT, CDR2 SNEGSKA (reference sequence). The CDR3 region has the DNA TGCAGTGCCCCTGGGAGACTAGCTGGAGGGCCGGTTTACGAGCAGTACTTC. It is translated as CSAPGRLAGGPVYEQYF.

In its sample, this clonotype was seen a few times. This CDR3 reads CATGTLPLYEQYF. The CDR3 DNA follows: TGTGCCACCGGGACTCTACCACTTTACGAGCAGTACTTC. The V gene is TRBV27, the J gene TRBJ2-7, with D tentatively TRBD2 (6 bases). The CDR3 consists of 13 residues. CDR1 MNHEY and CDR2 SMNVEV come from the germline V gene (reference sequence). Trimming stripped 10 bases from V and 4 bases from J, with 17 bases between.

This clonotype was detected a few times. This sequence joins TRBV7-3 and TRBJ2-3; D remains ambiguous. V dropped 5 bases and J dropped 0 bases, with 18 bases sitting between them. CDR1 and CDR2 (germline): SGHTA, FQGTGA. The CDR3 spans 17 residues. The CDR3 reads CASSPNPIRSSTDTQYF. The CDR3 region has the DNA TGTGCCAGCAGCCCCAACCCCATCCGCTCTAGCACAGATACGCAGTATTTT.

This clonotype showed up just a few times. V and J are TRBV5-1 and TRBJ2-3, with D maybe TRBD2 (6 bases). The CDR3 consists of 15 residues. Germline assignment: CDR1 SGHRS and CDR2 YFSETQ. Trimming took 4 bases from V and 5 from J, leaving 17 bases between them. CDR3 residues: CASSLGTRIGDTQYF. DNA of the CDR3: TGCGCCAGCAGCCTCGGGACTCGGATAGGAGATACGCAGTATTTT.

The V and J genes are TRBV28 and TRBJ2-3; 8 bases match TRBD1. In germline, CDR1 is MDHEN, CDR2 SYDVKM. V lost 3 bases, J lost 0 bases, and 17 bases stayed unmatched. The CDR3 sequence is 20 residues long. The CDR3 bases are TGTGCCAGCAGTTTTCCCCTTGGGGACAGGTTCCTAACTAGCACAGATACGCAGTATTTT. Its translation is CASSFPLGDRFLTSTDTQYF.

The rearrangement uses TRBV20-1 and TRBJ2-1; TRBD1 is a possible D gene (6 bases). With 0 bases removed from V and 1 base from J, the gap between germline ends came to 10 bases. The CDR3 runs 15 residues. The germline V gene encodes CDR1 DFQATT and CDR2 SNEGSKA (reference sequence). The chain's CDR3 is CSARDAGTSYNEQFF. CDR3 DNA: TGCAGTGCTAGAGACGCCGGGACATCCTACAATGAGCAGTTCTTC.

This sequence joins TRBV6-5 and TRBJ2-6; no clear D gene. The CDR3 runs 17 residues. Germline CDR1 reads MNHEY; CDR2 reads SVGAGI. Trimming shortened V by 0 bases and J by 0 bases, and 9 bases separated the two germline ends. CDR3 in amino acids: CASSYSGVSSGANVLTF. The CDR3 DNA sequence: TGTGCCAGCAGTTACTCTGGGGTTAGCTCTGGGGCCAACGTCCTGACTTTC.

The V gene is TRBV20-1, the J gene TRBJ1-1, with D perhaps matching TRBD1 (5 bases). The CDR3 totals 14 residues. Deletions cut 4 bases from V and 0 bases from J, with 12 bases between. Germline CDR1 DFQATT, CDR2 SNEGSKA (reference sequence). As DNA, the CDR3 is TGCAGTGCTAAGGGACGTCGCATGAACACTGAAGCTTTCTTT. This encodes CSAKGRRMNTEAFF.

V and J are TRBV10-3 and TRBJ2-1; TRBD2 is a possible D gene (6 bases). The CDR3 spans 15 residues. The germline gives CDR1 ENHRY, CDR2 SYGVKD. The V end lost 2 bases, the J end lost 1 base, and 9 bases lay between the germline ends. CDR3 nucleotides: TGTGCCATCAGTGAGACTAGCTGGTCCTACAATGAGCAGTTCTTC. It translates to CAISETSWSYNEQFF.

The CDR3 region has the DNA TGTGCCAGCAAGCAGGGGGCGAATACAGATACGCAGTATTTT. Translation gives CASKQGANTDTQYF. V is TRBV7-2 and J is TRBJ2-3, with 8 bases that match TRBD1. The junction had 6 bases not matched to a gene; V was cut back by 7 bases and J by 3 bases. CDR1 is SGHTA and CDR2 is FQGNSA in the germline V gene. This CDR3 contains 14 residues. The full variable domain, with the rest looked up from reference TRBV7-2 and TRBJ2-3, is GAGVSQSPSNKVTEKGKDVELRCDPISGHTALYWYRQSLGQGLEFLIYFQGNSAPDKSGLPSDRFSAERTGGSVSTLTIQRTQQEDSAVYLCASKQGANTDTQYFGPGTRLTVL.

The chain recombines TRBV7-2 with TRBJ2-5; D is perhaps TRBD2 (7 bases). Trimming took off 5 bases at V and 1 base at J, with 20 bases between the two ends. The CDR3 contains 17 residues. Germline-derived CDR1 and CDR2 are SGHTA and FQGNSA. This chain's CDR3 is CASSLGGMTGSQETQYF. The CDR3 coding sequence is TGTGCCAGCAGCCTCGGGGGGATGACAGGCAGCCAAGAGACCCAGTACTTC.

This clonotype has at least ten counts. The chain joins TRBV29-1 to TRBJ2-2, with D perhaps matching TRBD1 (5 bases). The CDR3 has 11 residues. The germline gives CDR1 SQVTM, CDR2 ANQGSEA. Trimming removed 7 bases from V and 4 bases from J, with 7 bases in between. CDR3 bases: TGCAGCGCCAGGGCCACCGGGGAGCTGTTTTTT. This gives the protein CSARATGELFF.

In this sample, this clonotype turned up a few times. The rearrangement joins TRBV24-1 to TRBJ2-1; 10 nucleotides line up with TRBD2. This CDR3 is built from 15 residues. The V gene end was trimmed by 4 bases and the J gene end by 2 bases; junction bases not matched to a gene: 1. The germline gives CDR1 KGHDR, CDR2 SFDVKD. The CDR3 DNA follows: TGTGCCACCAGTGAGAGCGGGGGGGCCTACAATGAGCAGTTCTTC. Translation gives CATSESGGAYNEQFF.

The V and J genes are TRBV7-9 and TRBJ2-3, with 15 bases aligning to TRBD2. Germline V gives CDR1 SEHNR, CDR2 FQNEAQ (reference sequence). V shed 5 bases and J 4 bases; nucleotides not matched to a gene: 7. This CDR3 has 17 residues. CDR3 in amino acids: CASSRPGLAGGSDTQYF. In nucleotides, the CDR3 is TGTGCCAGCAGCCGCCCCGGACTAGCGGGAGGGTCAGATACGCAGTATTTT.

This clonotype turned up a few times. The CDR3 loop reads CSARGTANSNQPQHF. In DNA form, the CDR3 reads TGCAGTGCTAGAGGGACAGCAAATAGCAATCAGCCCCAGCATTTT. The V and J genes are TRBV20-1 and TRBJ1-5; D is possibly TRBD1 (6 bases). The CDR3 spans 15 residues. CDR1 DFQATT and CDR2 SNEGSKA come from the germline V gene (reference sequence). Trimming pared 1 base from V and 0 bases from J, leaving 10 bases between.

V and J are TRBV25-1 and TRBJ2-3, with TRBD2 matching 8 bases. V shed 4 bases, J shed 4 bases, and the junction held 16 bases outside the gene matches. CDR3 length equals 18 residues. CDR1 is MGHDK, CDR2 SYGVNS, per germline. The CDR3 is CASSAQRGTRSRPDTQYF. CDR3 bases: TGTGCCAGCAGTGCACAACGGGGGACTAGATCAAGGCCAGATACGCAGTATTTT.

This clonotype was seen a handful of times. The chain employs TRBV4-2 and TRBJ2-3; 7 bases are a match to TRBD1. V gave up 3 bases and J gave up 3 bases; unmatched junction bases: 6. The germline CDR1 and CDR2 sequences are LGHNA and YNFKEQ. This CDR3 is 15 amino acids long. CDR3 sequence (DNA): TGTGCCAGCAGCCACGGAACAGGGGAAACAGATACGCAGTATTTT. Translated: CASSHGTGETDTQYF.

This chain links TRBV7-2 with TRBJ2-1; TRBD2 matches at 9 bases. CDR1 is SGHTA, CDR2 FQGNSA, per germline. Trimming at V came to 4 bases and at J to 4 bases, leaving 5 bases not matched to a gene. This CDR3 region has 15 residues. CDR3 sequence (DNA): TGTGCCAGCAGCTCTTCGACTAGCGGATACAATGAGCAGTTCTTC. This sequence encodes CASSSSTSGYNEQFF.

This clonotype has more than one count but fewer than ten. Here the CDR3 DNA reads TGTGCCAGCAGTTTGAGGCTAGCGGACACCGGGGAGCTGTTTTTT. Amino acid sequence: CASSLRLADTGELFF. This chain joins TRBV12-3 or TRBV12-4 and TRBJ2-2; 7 nucleotides line up with TRBD2. V trimming: 3 bases; J trimming: 3 bases; junction bases outside the gene matches: 4. The CDR3 length is 15 residues.

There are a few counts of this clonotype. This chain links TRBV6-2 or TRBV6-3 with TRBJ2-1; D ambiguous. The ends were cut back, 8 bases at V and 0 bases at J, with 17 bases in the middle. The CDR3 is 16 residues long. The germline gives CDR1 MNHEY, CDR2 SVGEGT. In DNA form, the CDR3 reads TGTGCCAGCCTTCCCATCAAGCTGAGCTCCTACAATGAGCAGTTCTTC. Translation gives CASLPIKLSSYNEQFF.